These T cell receptor beta chains were read from a single sample in a study of response to subunit inactivated influenza vaccine. Using its own MiXCR run on the RT-PCR reads, TCRdb lists one record per CDR3 protein. The repertoire consists of more than 450,000 distinct CDR3 sequences, with roughly 10% occurring once and the leading ten covering roughly a tenth. The starting material was PBMCs from blood, obtained on the day of vaccination. The receptors shown here come from a man in his fifties or sixties who received an inactivated influenza vaccine. Both conserved end residues are part of each CDR3. A D gene is named only where the DNA matches it firmly. A row's size may be missing; if present it is once, few, many or a size class.

TGTGCCAGCAGTTTCGAACTCGCCCCCTACGAGCAGTACTTC	CASSFELAPYEQYF	TRBV12-3/TRBV12-4	TRBJ2-7	-	-
TGTGCCAGCAGCACTAGTAGCTCCTGCGAGCAGTACTTC	CASSTSSSCEQYF	TRBV7-8	TRBJ2-7	-	few
TGTGCCAGCAAAGGACTAGCGGGAGGGCCCGCAGATACGCAGTATTTT	CASKGLAGGPADTQYF	TRBV28	TRBJ2-3	TRBD2	few
TGTGCCATCAGGGGGGACAGTGGGAACTATGGCTACACCTTC	CAIRGDSGNYGYTF	TRBV10-3	TRBJ1-2	TRBD1	-
TGTGCCAGCAGTTCCGGGACTACCCGCACAAATACGCAGTATTTT	CASSSGTTRTNTQYF	TRBV6-5	TRBJ2-3	TRBD2	-
TGTGCCAGCAGAACATCGACAGGGTCAGAGACCCAGTACTTC	CASRTSTGSETQYF	TRBV12-3/TRBV12-4	TRBJ2-5	TRBD1	-
TGTGCCAGCAGTAAGGGACAGGGTGCAGCAGGGGAGCTGTTTTTT	CASSKGQGAAGELFF	TRBV12-3/TRBV12-4	TRBJ2-2	TRBD1	-
TGTGCCAGCACCATACAGGGGAACACCGGGGAGCTGTTTTTT	CASTIQGNTGELFF	TRBV7-2	TRBJ2-2	-	many
TGTGCCAGTAGTCCTCTAGCGGGAGGCCCGTTCTTC	CASSPLAGGPFF	TRBV19	TRBJ2-1	TRBD2	few
TGTGCCAGCAGCGTAATGGCCCAGGCCGAGCAGTTCTTC	CASSVMAQAEQFF	TRBV9	TRBJ2-1	-	many
TGTGCCAGCAGTCCCCGTCCACCGGGACTAGCGGGGATAAGCTCCTACGAGCAGTACTTC	CASSPRPPGLAGISSYEQYF	TRBV27	TRBJ2-7	TRBD2	many
TGTGCCAGCAGCTACAGGGGGACAGGGGGGAATGAGCAGTTCTTC	CASSYRGTGGNEQFF	TRBV6-2/TRBV6-3	TRBJ2-1	TRBD1	few
TGTGCCAGCAGTTACAGTGACTCCTACAATGAGCAGTTCTTC	CASSYSDSYNEQFF	TRBV12-3/TRBV12-4	TRBJ2-1	-	-
TGTGCCATCAGTGGGACAGCAGACTCTGAAGCTTTCTTT	CAISGTADSEAFF	TRBV10-3	TRBJ1-1	-	-
TGTGCCAGCAGCTGGGGGACTGCGAGCACAGATACGCAGTATTTT	CASSWGTASTDTQYF	TRBV5-6	TRBJ2-3	-	few
TGCAGTGCTAGAGGCCCCTTAACTAGCGGGAGCTCCTACGAGCAGTACTTC	CSARGPLTSGSSYEQYF	TRBV20-1	TRBJ2-7	TRBD2	few
TGTGCCAGCAGCAAAGATGCAATACTATCGACAGGGACTCGTTGCTTC	CASSKDAILSTGTRCF	TRBV9	TRBJ2-5	-	few
TGCGCCAGCAGCTTGGACGATCTAGCGGGATTTTATGAGCAGTTCTTC	CASSLDDLAGFYEQFF	TRBV5-1	TRBJ2-1	TRBD2	few
TGTGCCAGCAGCCTATTCCTCTCCCCCTCCAACTATGGCTACACCTTC	CASSLFLSPSNYGYTF	TRBV7-2	TRBJ1-2	-	-
TGCAGCGTTGAAGTTTGGGGAGCTGAAGCTTTCTTT	CSVEVWGAEAFF	TRBV29-1	TRBJ1-1	-	few
TGTGCCAGCAGTTACCCCTGGACAGGGAGAAACACTGAAGCTTTCTTT	CASSYPWTGRNTEAFF	TRBV28	TRBJ1-1	TRBD1	many
TGCAGCGCTGCCGGGACAGTCGTAGGCTACACCTTC	CSAAGTVVGYTF	TRBV29-1	TRBJ1-2	TRBD1	-
TGCAGTTCCCCGGGGCAGTCTAGCACAGATACGCAGTATTTT	CSSPGQSSTDTQYF	TRBV20-1	TRBJ2-3	-	few
TGCAGTGCTAGAGATGGGACTAGCGGTGGAGGGACCCAGTACTTC	CSARDGTSGGGTQYF	TRBV20-1	TRBJ2-5	TRBD2	few
TGTGCCAGCAGCGAGGGGACTCCCGGGGCAGATACGCAGTATTTT	CASSEGTPGADTQYF	TRBV9	TRBJ2-3	-	-
TGTGCCAGCGGGACACCCCGTAAAATCGGTACAATATACAATGAGCAGTTCTTC	CASGTPRKIGTIYNEQFF	TRBV28	TRBJ2-1	-	few
TGTGCCAGCTCACCGGACAGGCTGAGGGGCTACACCTTC	CASSPDRLRGYTF	TRBV18	TRBJ1-2	TRBD1	few
TGCGCCAGCAGCATACACATTACAGGGGGCTATGGCTACACCTTC	CASSIHITGGYGYTF	TRBV5-1	TRBJ1-2	TRBD1	-
TGTGCCAGCAGCCTAACCGGGACTAGAGGATACAATGAGCAGTTCTTC	CASSLTGTRGYNEQFF	TRBV5-6	TRBJ2-1	TRBD2	-
TGCGCCAGCAGCCAAGGACTAGCGCACAGGAGCTCCTACAATGAGCAGTTCTTC	CASSQGLAHRSSYNEQFF	TRBV4-1	TRBJ2-1	TRBD2	many
TGTGCCAGCAGTTTAGCGAAGGTCGGAGGAACTGAAGCTTTCTTT	CASSLAKVGGTEAFF	TRBV12-3/TRBV12-4	TRBJ1-1	-	few
TGCAGTGCTAGAACTCCTAGCGCTGGCGTCCATGAGCAGTTCTTC	CSARTPSAGVHEQFF	TRBV20-1	TRBJ2-1	-	-
TGTGCCAGCAGTTTAGCGGCGGGAGGGAGAGATACGCAGTATTTT	CASSLAAGGRDTQYF	TRBV28	TRBJ2-3	TRBD2	few
TGTGCCATCACCGACCACCGGGTTGCCTACGAGCAGTACTTC	CAITDHRVAYEQYF	TRBV10-3	TRBJ2-7	-	few
TGTGCCAGCAGCTTAAACACTTACCAGGAGACCCAGTACTTC	CASSLNTYQETQYF	TRBV11-2	TRBJ2-5	-	-
TGTGCCACCAGCTCATTTCACATGAACACTGAAGCTTTCTTT	CATSSFHMNTEAFF	TRBV15	TRBJ1-1	-	few
TGTGCCAGTTCAAGACTAGCGGGCTCCTACGAGCAGTACTTC	CASSRLAGSYEQYF	TRBV27	TRBJ2-7	TRBD2	many
TGTGCCAGCACCAGGACTAGCGGGGCGACTTACACCGGGGAGCTGTTTTTT	CASTRTSGATYTGELFF	TRBV12-3/TRBV12-4	TRBJ2-2	TRBD2	many
TGTGCCAGCAGCTCGACGGGAGGGGGGAGAGATACGCAGTATTTT	CASSSTGGGRDTQYF	TRBV7-3	TRBJ2-3	TRBD2	-
TGTGCCAGCAGCTTATTTCGGGCAGGCGGCAATTCACCCCTCCACTTT	CASSLFRAGGNSPLHF	TRBV7-8	TRBJ1-6	-	-
TGTGCCAGCAGCTCGTGGGACAGCTTGAACACCGGGGAGCTGTTTTTT	CASSSWDSLNTGELFF	TRBV11-3	TRBJ2-2	TRBD1	many
TGTGCCAGCAGCCGTGACACTGGGTCCTACGAGCAGTACTTC	CASSRDTGSYEQYF	TRBV7-9	TRBJ2-7	-	-
TGTGCCAGCAGATACAGGACTAGCGGGACCTCCTACGAGCAGTACTTC	CASRYRTSGTSYEQYF	TRBV5-6	TRBJ2-7	TRBD2	-
TGTGCCTTCAGTTCACATCGACGGGGCCTCGGGAACACCGGGGAGCTGTTTTTT	CAFSSHRRGLGNTGELFF	TRBV12-3/TRBV12-4	TRBJ2-2	-	-
TGTGCCAGCAGCTTTGGCCCGGCGGAGACCCAGTACTTC	CASSFGPAETQYF	TRBV5-6	TRBJ2-5	-	few
TGTGCCAGCAGCCAAGAGTATGGATCCGGGGACTTCACAGATACGCAGTATTTT	CASSQEYGSGDFTDTQYF	TRBV4-2	TRBJ2-3	-	few
TGTGCCAGCAGTTTAGCCGCTGGACAGGCCCAGTATGGCTACACCTTC	CASSLAAGQAQYGYTF	TRBV12-3/TRBV12-4	TRBJ1-2	TRBD1	-
TGCGCCAGCAGCTTGGACCAGGGGCGCTTCAATGAGCAGTTCTTC	CASSLDQGRFNEQFF	TRBV5-1	TRBJ2-1	-	-
TGTGCCAGCAGCCAAGATTGGTGGAGCTCCTACAATGAGCAGTTCTTC	CASSQDWWSSYNEQFF	TRBV14	TRBJ2-1	-	few
TGTGCCAGCAGCCAAGAGGGACTAGCGGGGGGGCCGCGGTATACGCAGTATTTT	CASSQEGLAGGPRYTQYF	TRBV4-2	TRBJ2-3	TRBD2	few
TGTGCCTGGAGGGTGGATGGCACGTTAGGCTATGAGCAGTTCTTC	CAWRVDGTLGYEQFF	TRBV30	TRBJ2-1	-	-
TGCGCCAGCAGCGACGGGACAGTTGGAAACACCATATATTTT	CASSDGTVGNTIYF	TRBV5-1	TRBJ1-3	TRBD1	many
TGTGCCAGCGCCAATACTGGGGCCAACGTCCTGACTTTC	CASANTGANVLTF	TRBV2	TRBJ2-6	-	few
TGCAGTGCTAGAGAGGGGTTAGCGCCCTACAATGAGCAGTTCTTC	CSAREGLAPYNEQFF	TRBV20-1	TRBJ2-1	-	-
TGTGCCAGCAGCTTAGTTGTAGCGGGGTACAATGAGCAGTTCTTC	CASSLVVAGYNEQFF	TRBV7-9	TRBJ2-1	TRBD2	many
TGTGCCAGCAGCCGATCCCCGGGACAGCACTACGAGCAGTACTTC	CASSRSPGQHYEQYF	TRBV6-1	TRBJ2-7	TRBD1	-
TGTGCCAGCAGTTACTCGATGGGGCAGCCCCAGTACTTC	CASSYSMGQPQYF	TRBV6-5	TRBJ2-5	-	few